The rows below give T cell receptor beta chains drawn from one sample of a study of cytomegalovirus exposure and HLA in healthy donors. TCRdb keeps only in-frame clones here, not all; method: immunoSEQ multiplex PCR. The sample records 150,000 to 200,000 clones, about 90% being singletons. Sequenced sample: PBMCs. These receptors were obtained from a boy between 2 and 10 years old in good health and CMV-seronegative. The CDR3 runs from the conserved cysteine through the conserved F or W. The order of the fields is D gene, J gene, V gene, clone size, CDR3 DNA, CDR3 protein. D genes are given only for firm matches. Clone size is not always given. Where it is, it says once, few, many or a class for expanded clones.

NA | TRBJ1-4 | TRBV7-9 | NA | TGTTCCAGCAGAGCTCCTAATGAAAAACTGTTTTTT | CSSRAPNEKLFF
TRBD1 | TRBJ2-7 | TRBV6-5 | NA | TGTGCCAGCAGTTACCCCCCACAGGGGGGAACCTACGAGCAGTACTTC | CASSYPPQGGTYEQYF
NA | TRBJ2-7 | TRBV30 | NA | TGTGCCTGGACCAACGGACACTCCTACGAGCAGTACTTC | CAWTNGHSYEQYF
TRBD1 | TRBJ2-3 | TRBV10-3 | NA | TGTGCCATCAAGGTAGGGGGCCCAGATACGCAGTATTTT | CAIKVGGPDTQYF
TRBD1 | TRBJ1-2 | TRBV6-1 | NA | TGTGCCAGCAGCCCCGGGGACAGCGATTATGGCTACACCTTC | CASSPGDSDYGYTF
TRBD1 | TRBJ2-7 | TRBV2 | once | TGTGCCAGCAGGTTAGAAGGGGGCAGCTACGAGCAGTACTTC | CASRLEGGSYEQYF
NA | TRBJ2-7 | TRBV7-9 | NA | TGTGCCAGCAGCGCCGACCCTCTAGTAGGCGAGCAGTACTTC | CASSADPLVGEQYF
NA | TRBJ2-7 | TRBV5-6 | once | TGTGCCAGCAGCTTGGTCGCCACATCCTACGAGCAGTACTTC | CASSLVATSYEQYF
TRBD1 | TRBJ1-1 | TRBV2 | NA | TGTGCCAGTTCGATACAGGGGGAGGACACTGAAGCTTTCTTT | CASSIQGEDTEAFF
TRBD1 | TRBJ1-4 | TRBV2 | NA | TGTGCCAGCGGGGACAGGGTCGGTGAAAAACTGTTTTTT | CASGDRVGEKLFF
NA | TRBJ1-4 | TRBV7-9 | NA | TGTGCCAGCAGACCCCGGGGGGGTAGGGATGAAAAACTGTTTTTT | CASRPRGGRDEKLFF
TRBD1 | TRBJ2-5 | TRBV28 | NA | TGTGCCAGCAGTTTGGGGGACAGATTATTACAAGAGACCCAGTACTTC | CASSLGDRLLQETQYF
TRBD2 | TRBJ2-7 | TRBV6-1 | NA | TGTGCCAGCAGTGAGACAGTAGCGGGGGGGCGAATTGTATCCTACGAGCAGTACTTC | CASSETVAGGRIVSYEQYF
TRBD1 | TRBJ1-2 | TRBV6-5 | once | TGTGCCAGCAGTTTCGGACCGACAGGGGGCGCGGAAGGCTACACCTTC | CASSFGPTGGAEGYTF
NA | TRBJ1-2 | TRBV6-1 | NA | TGTGCCAGCAGTGAATCCCCGGGAAACTATGGCTACACCTTC | CASSESPGNYGYTF
TRBD1 | TRBJ2-7 | TRBV27 | NA | TGTGCCAGCAGTTCCGCCGGGACAGACTCCTACGAGCAGTACTTC | CASSSAGTDSYEQYF
NA | TRBJ2-5 | TRBV29-1 | NA | TGCAGCGTTGGCGGAGTCATCCAAGAGACCCAGTACTTC | CSVGGVIQETQYF
NA | TRBJ2-7 | TRBV7-6 | NA | TGTGCCAGCAGCTTAGCGGTGTCTGCGGGAAACTCCTACGAGCAGTACTTC | CASSLAVSAGNSYEQYF
NA | TRBJ1-1 | TRBV28 | NA | TGTGCCAGCAGCAACCGCCCGGTTGAAGCTTTCTTT | CASSNRPVEAFF
NA | TRBJ1-5 | TRBV6-6 | NA | TGTGCCAGCAGTTATCAGGCTAACAACAATCAGCCCCAGCATTTT | CASSYQANNNQPQHF
TRBD1 | TRBJ1-1 | TRBV7-9 | NA | TGTGCCAGCAGCTTAGCGTCACAGGGGACTGAAGCTTTCTTT | CASSLASQGTEAFF
NA | TRBJ1-4 | TRBV19 | few | TGTGCCAGTAGTTTGACCAGGGCTGGAAATGAAAAACTGTTTTTT | CASSLTRAGNEKLFF
TRBD1 | TRBJ1-1 | TRBV5-1 | NA | TGCGCCAGCCAGGGGGATTCGACTGAAGCTTTCTTT | CASQGDSTEAFF
NA | TRBJ2-2 | TRBV9 | NA | TGTGCCAGCAGCCGACAGCAAGAAGGCACCGGGGAGCTGTTTTTT | CASSRQQEGTGELFF
TRBD1 | TRBJ2-1 | TRBV25-1 | NA | TGTGCCAGCAGTGGGACAGGCGTCTCCTACAATGAGCAGTTCTTC | CASSGTGVSYNEQFF
TRBD2 | TRBJ2-7 | TRBV7-6 | NA | TGTGCCAGCAGCCTCGGGGCTAGCGGGAGCTACGAGCAGTACTTC | CASSLGASGSYEQYF
TRBD2 | TRBJ2-5 | TRBV6-1 | NA | TGTGCCAGCAGCGCGACTAGCGGGGGTCAAGAGACCCAGTACTTC | CASSATSGGQETQYF
NA | TRBJ2-4 | TRBV15 | NA | TGTGCCACGCGGACCGCCGGGGTAGCCAAAAACATTCAGTACTTC | CATRTAGVAKNIQYF
TRBD2 | TRBJ2-1 | TRBV14 | NA | TGTGCCAGCAGCCAAGTAAGCGGGGGGCAGTTCTTC | CASSQVSGGQFF
NA | TRBJ1-3 | TRBV4-1 | NA | TGCGCCAGCAGCCAAGACACTGGCTCTGGAAACACCATATATTTT | CASSQDTGSGNTIYF
TRBD2 | TRBJ2-1 | TRBV4-1 | NA | TGCGCCAGCAGCCAAGCGAGCGGGAGGGCCGCGGATGAGCAGTTCTTC | CASSQASGRAADEQFF
TRBD1 | TRBJ2-7 | TRBV5-1 | NA | TGCGCCAGCAGCTTAGCACAGGGGGCTCTCGAGCAGTACTTC | CASSLAQGALEQYF
TRBD1 | TRBJ2-2 | TRBV5-5 | NA | TGTGCCAGCAGCCCAGGGGGCTTGAACACCGGGGAGCTGTTTTTT | CASSPGGLNTGELFF
TRBD1 | TRBJ2-5 | TRBV7-2 | once | TGTGCCAGCAGCGAAAGGACAGGGACATCGGAGACCCAGTACTTC | CASSERTGTSETQYF
NA | TRBJ2-1 | TRBV7-3 | NA | TGTGCCAGCAGCTTATCCGGGGTGGGTGATAATGAGCAGTTCTTC | CASSLSGVGDNEQFF